This T cell receptor beta chain emerged from a study of blood T cell repertoires in COVID-19. Across the whole study: Sample material is recorded as cDNA or gDNA derived from T cells, B-cell-depleted T cells, or PBMCs.

Generated by immunoSEQ multiplex PCR, the TCRdb table keeps only in-frame clones and is missing some. The sample has 55,000 to 75,000 clones; about 80% are singletons. CDR3 length: 15 amino acids. Germline V CDR1 and CDR2: MDHEN, SYDVKM. The trim removed 7 bases at V and 7 bases at J, leaving 13 bases unmatched. The clonotype was recovered from a human donor in a cohort sampled during active COVID-19. The chain joins TRBV28 to TRBJ1-5, with 7 positions matching TRBD1. The sample was peripheral blood. In DNA, the CDR3 is TGTGCCAGCACCAGCCACAGGGGACCGTCCCAGCCCCAGCATTTT. It codes for CASTSHRGPSQPQHF.